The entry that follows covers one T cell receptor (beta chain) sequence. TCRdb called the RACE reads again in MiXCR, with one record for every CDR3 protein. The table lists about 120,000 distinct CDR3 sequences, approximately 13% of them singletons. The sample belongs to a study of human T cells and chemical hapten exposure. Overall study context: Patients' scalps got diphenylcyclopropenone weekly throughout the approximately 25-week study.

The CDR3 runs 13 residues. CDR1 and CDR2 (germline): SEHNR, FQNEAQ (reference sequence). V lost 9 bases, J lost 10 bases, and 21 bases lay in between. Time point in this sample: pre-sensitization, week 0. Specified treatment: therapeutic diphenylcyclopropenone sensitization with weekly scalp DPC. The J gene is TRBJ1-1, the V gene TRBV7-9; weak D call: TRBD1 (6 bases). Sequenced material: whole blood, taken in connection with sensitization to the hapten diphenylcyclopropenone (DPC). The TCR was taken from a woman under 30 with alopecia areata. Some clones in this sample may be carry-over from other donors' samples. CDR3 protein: CASSPIQGPGAFF. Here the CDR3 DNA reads TGTGCCAGTAGCCCCATCCAGGGGCCGGGAGCTTTCTTT.